This is a list of T cell receptor beta chains from one sample in a study of cytomegalovirus exposure and HLA in healthy donors. Using immunoSEQ multiplex PCR, the repertoire was profiled, and TCRdb retains in-frame clones only, with some absent. This repertoire shows 90,000 or so clones, roughly 80% found once; its top ten account for roughly 2%. Input material: PBMCs. The receptor source for this set is a boy aged 5-17 years in good health and CMV-seronegative. Both conserved end residues are part of each CDR3. D genes are given only for firm matches. Expanded clones are given a class, and other clones once, few, many or no size at all.

CDR3 protein | CDR3 DNA | clone size | D gene | J gene | V gene
CATNSGGEADTQYF | TGTGCCACCAATAGCGGGGGGGAGGCAGATACGCAGTATTTT | . | TRBD2 | TRBJ2-3 | TRBV6-5
CASSTTSEGYEQYF | TGTGCCAGCAGCACGACTAGCGAGGGCTACGAGCAGTACTTC | . | TRBD2 | TRBJ2-7 | TRBV5-4
CACTFRGGTEAFF | TGTGCCTGTACTTTTAGGGGGGGCACTGAAGCTTTCTTT | . | . | TRBJ1-1 | TRBV30
CATSGLAGDNEQYF | TGTGCCACCAGTGGACTAGCGGGAGACAACGAGCAGTACTTC | once | TRBD2 | TRBJ2-7 | TRBV15
CASSQTREGEYTQYF | TGTGCCAGCAGCCAGACGAGGGAAGGAGAATATACGCAGTATTTT | . | . | TRBJ2-3 | TRBV7-2
CASSPYGEIDTEAFF | TGCGCCAGCAGCCCGTATGGGGAGATCGACACTGAAGCTTTCTTT | . | . | TRBJ1-1 | TRBV4-3
CSVEDMYEQYF | TGCAGCGTTGAAGATATGTACGAGCAGTACTTC | once | . | TRBJ2-7 | TRBV29-1
CASSQTSGWEQYF | TGCGCCAGCAGCCAAACTAGCGGTTGGGAGCAGTATTTT | . | TRBD2 | TRBJ2-3 | TRBV4-1
CASSQGQGANQPQHF | TGCGCCAGCAGCCAAGGACAGGGGGCCAATCAGCCCCAGCATTTT | . | TRBD1 | TRBJ1-5 | TRBV4-3
CASGSGGFYEQFF | TGTGCCAGCGGGTCAGGGGGCTTCTATGAGCAGTTCTTC | . | TRBD1 | TRBJ2-1 | TRBV27
CAWGPGKDYGYTF | TGTGCCTGGGGTCCAGGTAAAGACTATGGCTACACCTTC | . | . | TRBJ1-2 | TRBV30
CASRYRRENSNQPQHF | TGCGCCAGCAGGTACCGTCGGGAGAATAGCAATCAGCCCCAGCATTTT | once | . | TRBJ1-5 | TRBV4-3
CASSARDSSTGELFF | TGTGCCAGCAGCGCACGGGACTCCAGCACCGGGGAGCTGTTTTTT | . | . | TRBJ2-2 | TRBV9
CASSASGSSYNEQFF | TGTGCCAGCAGCGCCTCAGGTAGCTCCTACAATGAGCAGTTCTTC | . | . | TRBJ2-1 | TRBV9
CSSSPPEGRTEAFF | TGTTCCAGCAGCCCCCCGGAGGGTAGGACTGAAGCTTTCTTT | . | . | TRBJ1-1 | TRBV7-9
CASSHTASYTSGTTDTQYF | TGTGCCAGCAGCCATACCGCATCCTACACTAGCGGGACAACAGATACGCAGTATTTT | once | TRBD2 | TRBJ2-3 | TRBV4-2
CASGQAPGANVLTF | TGTGCCAGCGGGCAGGCTCCTGGGGCCAACGTCCTGACTTTC | . | . | TRBJ2-6 | TRBV7-9
CASSSPGHIGGKLFF | TGTGCCAGCAGCTCTCCCGGACATATCGGAGGGAAACTGTTTTTT | . | . | TRBJ1-4 | TRBV6-5
CASSAGTIKGDTQYF | TGTGCCAGCAGTGCCGGGACTATAAAGGGTGATACGCAGTATTTT | . | TRBD2 | TRBJ2-3 | TRBV6-4
CASSLAGLSSYNSPLHF | TGTGCCAGCAGTTTAGCGGGACTTAGCTCCTATAATTCACCCCTCCACTTT | . | . | TRBJ1-6 | TRBV28
CASSYRDRGMNTEAFF | TGTGCCAGCAGTTACCGGGACAGGGGGATGAACACTGAAGCTTTCTTT | . | TRBD1 | TRBJ1-1 | TRBV6-5
CSVGVRDRVNYGYTF | TGCAGCGTTGGGGTGAGGGACAGGGTGAACTATGGCTACACCTTC | . | TRBD1 | TRBJ1-2 | TRBV29-1
CASSPLAASYEQYF | TGTGCCAGCAGTCCGCTAGCGGCCTCCTACGAGCAGTACTTC | . | TRBD2 | TRBJ2-7 | TRBV7-9
CASSVGSRGSEQYF | TGTGCCAGCAGCGTAGGAAGTCGGGGAAGCGAGCAGTACTTC | . | . | TRBJ2-7 | TRBV9
CASKGTGLLAGVKSSYNEQFF | TGTGCCAGCAAAGGGACAGGGCTGCTAGCGGGGGTTAAGAGCTCCTACAATGAGCAGTTCTTC | . | . | TRBJ2-1 | TRBV2
CASSRSVSSYEQYF | TGTGCCAGCAGCCGTAGCGTGAGCTCCTACGAGCAGTACTTC | few | . | TRBJ2-7 | TRBV7-7
CASSSTGEQETQYF | TGTGCCAGCAGCTCGACAGGGGAACAAGAGACCCAGTACTTC | . | TRBD1 | TRBJ2-5 | TRBV5-6
CASSASGGSSYEQYF | TGTGCCAGCAGCGCCAGCGGGGGATCCTCCTACGAGCAGTACTTC | . | TRBD2 | TRBJ2-7 | TRBV9
CASSVGGRDTEAFF | TGTGCCAGCAGCGTAGGGGGGAGGGACACTGAAGCTTTCTTT | . | . | TRBJ1-1 | TRBV9
CASSPTANTEAFF | TGTGCCAGCAGCCCAACAGCGAACACTGAAGCTTTCTTT | . | . | TRBJ1-1 | TRBV7-3
CAWSVQGTGYEQYF | TGTGCCTGGAGTGTACAGGGAACGGGTTACGAGCAGTACTTC | few | . | TRBJ2-7 | TRBV30
CASRDSLNTEAFF | TGTGCCAGCCGGGACTCCCTAAACACTGAAGCTTTCTTT | few | . | TRBJ1-1 | TRBV19
CASRAGEVTEAFF | TGTGCCAGTAGGGCAGGGGAAGTTACTGAAGCTTTCTTT | . | . | TRBJ1-1 | TRBV7-9
CASSSQGARSEAFF | TGTGCCAGCAGCTCTCAGGGGGCTAGGAGTGAAGCTTTCTTT | . | TRBD1 | TRBJ1-1 | TRBV13
CASSPSTEAFF | TGTGCCAGCAGCCCGTCCACTGAAGCTTTCTTT | . | . | TRBJ1-1 | TRBV7-8
CASSIGTNTEAFF | TGTGCCAGTAGTATAGGGACAAACACTGAAGCTTTCTTT | few | . | TRBJ1-1 | TRBV19
CASSSASGTYEQYF | TGTGCCAGCAGCTCCGCTAGCGGGACTTACGAGCAGTACTTC | once | TRBD2 | TRBJ2-7 | TRBV11-2
CASRNGFSEQYF | TGTGCCAGCAGAAACGGGTTCTCCGAGCAGTACTTC | . | . | TRBJ2-7 | TRBV28
CASEGDSSYEQYF | TGTGCCAGCGAAGGAGATAGCTCCTACGAGCAGTACTTC | . | . | TRBJ2-7 | TRBV2
CASSLGRSEQYF | TGTGCCAGCAGCTTAGGACGGAGCGAGCAGTACTTC | . | . | TRBJ2-7 | TRBV11-2
CASSQDSGSIWGYTF | TGCGCCAGCAGCCAAGATTCGGGGTCTATCTGGGGCTACACCTTC | . | . | TRBJ1-2 | TRBV4-3
CAIRDTGTGVTEAFF | TGTGCCATCAGGGATACCGGGACAGGGGTAACTGAAGCTTTCTTT | . | TRBD1 | TRBJ1-1 | TRBV10-3
CASSKDRFGNQPQHF | TGTGCCAGCAGTAAGGACAGGTTTGGCAATCAGCCCCAGCATTTT | . | TRBD1 | TRBJ1-5 | TRBV2
CASSGDRGNGYTF | TGTGCCAGCAGTGGAGACAGGGGGAATGGCTACACCTTC | . | TRBD1 | TRBJ1-2 | TRBV6-1
CASSYPAGLGATQYF | TGTGCCAGCAGTTATCCCGCGGGACTCGGGGCGACGCAGTATTTT | . | . | TRBJ2-3 | TRBV6-5
CASSPYQGQGANYGYTF | TGTGCCAGCTCACCCTATCAGGGACAGGGGGCTAACTATGGCTACACCTTC | . | TRBD1 | TRBJ1-2 | TRBV18
CSAGAPAGYF | TGCAGTGCTGGCGCCCCCGCGGGATACTTC | . | . | TRBJ2-7 | TRBV20-1
CASSPDRGEQPQHF | TGCGCCAGCAGCCCCGACAGGGGGGAGCAGCCCCAGCATTTT | once | TRBD1 | TRBJ1-5 | TRBV5-1
CASSQSGTGGAEQYF | TGCGCCAGCAGCCAATCCGGGACAGGGGGCGCCGAGCAGTACTTC | . | TRBD1 | TRBJ2-7 | TRBV4-1